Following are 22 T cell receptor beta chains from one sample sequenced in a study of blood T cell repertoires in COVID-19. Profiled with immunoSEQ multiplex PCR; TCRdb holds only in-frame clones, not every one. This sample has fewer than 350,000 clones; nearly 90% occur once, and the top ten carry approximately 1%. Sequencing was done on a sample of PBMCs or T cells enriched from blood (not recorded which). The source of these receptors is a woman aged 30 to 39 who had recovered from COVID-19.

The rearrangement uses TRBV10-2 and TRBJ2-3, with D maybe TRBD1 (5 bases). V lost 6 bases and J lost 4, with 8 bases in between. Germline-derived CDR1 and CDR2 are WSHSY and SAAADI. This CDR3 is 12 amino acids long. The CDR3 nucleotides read TGCGCCAGCAGCACAGGTTCAGATACGCAGTATTTT. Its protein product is CASSTGSDTQYF.

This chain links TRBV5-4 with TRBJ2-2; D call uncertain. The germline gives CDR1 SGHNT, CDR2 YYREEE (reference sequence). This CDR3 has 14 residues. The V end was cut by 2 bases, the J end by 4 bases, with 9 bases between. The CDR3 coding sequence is TGTGCCAGCAGCTTTTCTTGGGCCACCGGGGAGCTGTTTTTT. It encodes CASSFSWATGELFF.

In DNA form, the CDR3 reads TGTGCCAGCAGCTCCAGCGGGCCCAACTCTGGGGCCAACGTCCTGACTTTC. Amino acids: CASSSSGPNSGANVLTF. The J gene is TRBJ2-6, the V gene TRBV11-3, with D possibly matching TRBD2 (6 bases). V was clipped by 4 bases and J by 0 bases, with 13 bases between them. The germline V gene encodes CDR1 SGHNT and CDR2 YENEEA. This CDR3 region has 17 residues.

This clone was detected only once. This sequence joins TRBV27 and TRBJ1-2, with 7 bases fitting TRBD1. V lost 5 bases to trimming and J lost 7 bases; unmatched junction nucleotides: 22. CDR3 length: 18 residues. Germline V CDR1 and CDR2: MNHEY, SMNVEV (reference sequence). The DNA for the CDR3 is TGTGCCAGCAGTCCCCTCTCCGGGACAGCGGTAACTCTGCTTGGCTACACCTTC. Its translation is CASSPLSGTAVTLLGYTF.

CDR3: CASSPLAGGTREQYF. CDR3 coding DNA: TGTGCCAGCAGCCCGTTAGCGGGAGGCACTCGGGAGCAGTACTTC. The genes are TRBV3-1 (or the pseudogene TRBV3-2) and TRBJ2-7, with 10 bases lining up with TRBD2. From germline, CDR1 is LGHDT and CDR2 YNNKEL (reference sequence). This CDR3 is 15 amino acids long. J gave up 7 bases and V 4 bases, and 10 bases lay outside the gene matches.

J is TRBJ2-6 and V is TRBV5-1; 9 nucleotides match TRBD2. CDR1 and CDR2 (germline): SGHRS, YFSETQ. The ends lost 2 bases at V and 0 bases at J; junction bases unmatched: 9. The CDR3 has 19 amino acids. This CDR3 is CASSLRRTSAFSGANVLTF. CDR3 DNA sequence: TGCGCCAGCAGCTTACGAAGGACTAGCGCCTTCTCTGGGGCCAACGTCCTGACTTTC.

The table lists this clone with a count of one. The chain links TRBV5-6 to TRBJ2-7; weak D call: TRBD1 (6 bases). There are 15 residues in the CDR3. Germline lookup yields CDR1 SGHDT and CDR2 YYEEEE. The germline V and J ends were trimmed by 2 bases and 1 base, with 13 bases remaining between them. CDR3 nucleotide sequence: TGTGCCAGCAGCTTTCCCGTTGGACAGTCCTACGAGCAGTACTTC. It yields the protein CASSFPVGQSYEQYF.

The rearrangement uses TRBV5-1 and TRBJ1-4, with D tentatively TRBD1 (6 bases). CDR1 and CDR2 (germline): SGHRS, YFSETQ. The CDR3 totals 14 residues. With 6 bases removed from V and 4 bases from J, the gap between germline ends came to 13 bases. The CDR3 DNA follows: TGCGCCAGCAAGCTAACAGGGCTTAATGAAAAACTGTTTTTT. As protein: CASKLTGLNEKLFF.

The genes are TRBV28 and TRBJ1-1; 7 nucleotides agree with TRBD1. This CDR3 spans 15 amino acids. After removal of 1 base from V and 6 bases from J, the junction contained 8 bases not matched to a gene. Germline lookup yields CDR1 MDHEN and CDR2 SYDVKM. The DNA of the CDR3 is TGTGCCAGCAGTTTATCCATCGGACAGGAGCCTGAAGCTTTCTTT. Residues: CASSLSIGQEPEAFF. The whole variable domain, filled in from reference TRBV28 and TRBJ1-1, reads DVKVTQSSRYLVKRTGEKVFLECVQDMDHENMFWYRQDPGLGLRLIYFSYDVKMKEKGDIPEGYSVSREKKERFSLILESASTNQTSMYLCASSLSIGQEPEAFFGQGTRLTVV.

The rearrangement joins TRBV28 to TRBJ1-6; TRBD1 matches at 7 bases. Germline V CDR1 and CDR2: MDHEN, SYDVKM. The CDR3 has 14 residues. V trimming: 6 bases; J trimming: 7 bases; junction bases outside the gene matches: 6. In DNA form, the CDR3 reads TGTGCCAGCAGCTCAGGGGGGAGAAATTCACCCCTCCACTTT. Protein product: CASSSGGRNSPLHF.

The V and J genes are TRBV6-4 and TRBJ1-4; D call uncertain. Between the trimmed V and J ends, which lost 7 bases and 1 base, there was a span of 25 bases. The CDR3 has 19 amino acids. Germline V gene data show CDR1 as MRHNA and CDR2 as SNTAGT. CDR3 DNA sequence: TGTGCCAGCACAGACCCCGAACGATTTGGCGGCAAAACTAATGAAAAACTGTTTTTT. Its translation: CASTDPERFGGKTNEKLFF.

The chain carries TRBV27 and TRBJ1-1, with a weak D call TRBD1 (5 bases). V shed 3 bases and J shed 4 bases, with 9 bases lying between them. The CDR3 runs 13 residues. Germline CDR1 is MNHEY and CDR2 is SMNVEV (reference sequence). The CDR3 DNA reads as TGTGCCAGCAGTTTCCAGGGAGGCACTGAAGCTTTCTTT. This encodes CASSFQGGTEAFF.

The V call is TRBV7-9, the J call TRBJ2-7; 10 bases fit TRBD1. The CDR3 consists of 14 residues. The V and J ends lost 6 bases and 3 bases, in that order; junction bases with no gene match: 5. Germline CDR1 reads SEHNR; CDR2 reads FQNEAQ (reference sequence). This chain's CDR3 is CASSHGTGVYEQYF. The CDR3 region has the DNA TGTGCCAGCAGTCACGGGACAGGGGTCTACGAGCAGTACTTC.

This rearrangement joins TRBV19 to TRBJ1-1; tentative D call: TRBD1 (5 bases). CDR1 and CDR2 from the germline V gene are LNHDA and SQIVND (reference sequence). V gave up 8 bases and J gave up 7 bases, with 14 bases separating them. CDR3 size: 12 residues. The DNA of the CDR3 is TGTGCCAGTTGCGGGCGGGACGGTGAAGCTTTCTTT. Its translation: CASCGRDGEAFF.

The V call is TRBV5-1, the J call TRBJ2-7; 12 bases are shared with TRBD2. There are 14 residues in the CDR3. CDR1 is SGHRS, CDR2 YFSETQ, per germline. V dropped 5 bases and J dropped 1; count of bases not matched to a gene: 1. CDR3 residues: CASRLAGGSYEQYF. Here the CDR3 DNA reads TGCGCCAGCAGACTAGCGGGGGGTTCCTACGAGCAGTACTTC.

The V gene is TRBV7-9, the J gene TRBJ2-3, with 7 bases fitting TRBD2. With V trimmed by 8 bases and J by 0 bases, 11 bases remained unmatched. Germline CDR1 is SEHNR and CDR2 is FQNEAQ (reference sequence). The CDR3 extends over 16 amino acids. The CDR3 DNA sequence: TGTGCCAGCCTTTCCTTTCTAGCGGCTAGCACAGATACGCAGTATTTT. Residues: CASLSFLAASTDTQYF.

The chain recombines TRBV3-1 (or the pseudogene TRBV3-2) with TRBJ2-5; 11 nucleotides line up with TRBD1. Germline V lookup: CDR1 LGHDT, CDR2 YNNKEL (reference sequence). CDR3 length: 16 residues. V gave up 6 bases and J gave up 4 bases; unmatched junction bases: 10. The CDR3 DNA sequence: TGTGCCAGCAGTCTGTTCGGGACAGGGGGGGGAGAGACCCAGTACTTC. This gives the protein CASSLFGTGGGETQYF.

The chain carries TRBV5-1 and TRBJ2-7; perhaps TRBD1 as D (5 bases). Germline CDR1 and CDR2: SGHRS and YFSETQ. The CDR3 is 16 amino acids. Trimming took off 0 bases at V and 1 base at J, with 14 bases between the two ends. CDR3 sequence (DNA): TGCGCCAGCAGCTTGGACGTGCCCAGGGTTTCCTACGAGCAGTACTTC. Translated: CASSLDVPRVSYEQYF.

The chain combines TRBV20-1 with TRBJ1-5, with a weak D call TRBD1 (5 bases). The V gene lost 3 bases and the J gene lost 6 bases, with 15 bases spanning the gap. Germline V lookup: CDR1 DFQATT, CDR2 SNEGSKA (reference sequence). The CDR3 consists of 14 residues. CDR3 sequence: CSASNGREGQPQHF. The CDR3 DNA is TGCAGTGCTAGTAATGGCAGGGAGGGTCAGCCCCAGCATTTT.

The CDR3, as DNA: TGTGCCAGCAGCATGACTAGCGGCACAGATACGCAGTATTTT. Amino acids: CASSMTSGTDTQYF. The chain links TRBV5-6 to TRBJ2-3; 8 bases line up with TRBD2. The CDR3 totals 14 residues. Trimming at V came to 4 bases and at J to 1 base, leaving 2 bases not matched to a gene. Germline values: CDR1 SGHDT, CDR2 YYEEEE.

The CDR3, as DNA: TGCGCCAGCAGTGAGCCAACCCTATCACGCGAGCAGTACTTC. This gives the protein CASSEPTLSREQYF. This chain joins TRBV10-2 and TRBJ2-7; D not resolved. Germline CDR1 WSHSY, CDR2 SAAADI. Trimming shortened V by 2 bases and J by 6 bases, and 14 bases separated the two germline ends. The CDR3 runs 14 residues.

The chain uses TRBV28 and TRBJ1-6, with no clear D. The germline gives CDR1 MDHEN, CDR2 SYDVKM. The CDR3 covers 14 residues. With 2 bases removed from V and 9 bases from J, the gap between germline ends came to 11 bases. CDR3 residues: CASSLTAASSPLHF. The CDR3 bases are TGTGCCAGCAGTTTAACGGCAGCTAGTTCACCCCTCCACTTT.